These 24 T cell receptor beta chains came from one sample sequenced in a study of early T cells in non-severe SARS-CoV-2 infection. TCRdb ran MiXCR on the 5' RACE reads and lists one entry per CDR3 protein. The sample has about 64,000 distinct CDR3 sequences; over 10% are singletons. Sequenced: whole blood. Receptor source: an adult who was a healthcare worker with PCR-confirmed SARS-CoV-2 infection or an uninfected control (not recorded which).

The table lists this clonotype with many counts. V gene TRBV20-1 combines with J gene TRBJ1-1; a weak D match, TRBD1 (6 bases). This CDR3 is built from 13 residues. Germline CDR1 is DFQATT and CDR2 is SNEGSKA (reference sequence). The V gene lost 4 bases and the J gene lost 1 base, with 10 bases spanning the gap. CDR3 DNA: TGCAGTGCTAACAGGGAGTGGAACACTGAAGCTTTCTTT. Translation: CSANREWNTEAFF.

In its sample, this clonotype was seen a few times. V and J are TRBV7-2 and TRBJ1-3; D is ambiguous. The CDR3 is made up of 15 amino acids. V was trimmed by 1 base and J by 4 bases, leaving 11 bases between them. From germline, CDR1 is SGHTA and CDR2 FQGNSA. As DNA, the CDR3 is TGTGCCAGCAGCTTAGACAGATACCCCGGAAACACCATATATTTT. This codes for CASSLDRYPGNTIYF.

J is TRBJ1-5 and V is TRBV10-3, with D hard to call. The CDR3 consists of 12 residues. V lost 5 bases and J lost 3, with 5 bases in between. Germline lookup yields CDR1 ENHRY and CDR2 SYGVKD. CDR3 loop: CAISSTNQPQHF. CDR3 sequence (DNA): TGTGCCATCAGTAGCACCAATCAGCCCCAGCATTTT.

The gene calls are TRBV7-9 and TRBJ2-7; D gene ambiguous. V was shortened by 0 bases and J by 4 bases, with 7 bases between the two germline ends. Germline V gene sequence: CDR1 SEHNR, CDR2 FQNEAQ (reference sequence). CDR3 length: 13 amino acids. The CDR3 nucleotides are TGTGCCAGCAGCTTAGCCGTGGGTTACGAGCAGTACTTC. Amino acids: CASSLAVGYEQYF.

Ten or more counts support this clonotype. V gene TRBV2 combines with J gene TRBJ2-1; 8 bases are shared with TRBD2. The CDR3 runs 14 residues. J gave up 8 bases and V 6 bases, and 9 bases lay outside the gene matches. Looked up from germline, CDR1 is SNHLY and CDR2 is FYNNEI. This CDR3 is CASRRGGTWDEQFF. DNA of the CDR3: TGTGCCAGCAGACGCGGGGGGACGTGGGATGAGCAGTTCTTC.

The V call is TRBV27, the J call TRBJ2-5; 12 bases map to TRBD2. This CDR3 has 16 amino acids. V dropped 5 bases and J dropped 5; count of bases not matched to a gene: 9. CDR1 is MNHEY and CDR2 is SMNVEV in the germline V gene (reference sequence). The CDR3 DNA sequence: TGTGCCAGCAGTCCCTCTAGCGGGGGGGGCGTGGAGACCCAGTACTTC. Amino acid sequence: CASSPSSGGGVETQYF.

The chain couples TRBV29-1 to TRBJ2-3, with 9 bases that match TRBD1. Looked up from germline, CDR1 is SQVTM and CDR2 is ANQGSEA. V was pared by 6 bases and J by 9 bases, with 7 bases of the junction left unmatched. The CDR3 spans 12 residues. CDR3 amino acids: CSVGSGQGTQYF. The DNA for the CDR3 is TGCAGCGTCGGAAGTGGACAGGGGACGCAGTATTTT.

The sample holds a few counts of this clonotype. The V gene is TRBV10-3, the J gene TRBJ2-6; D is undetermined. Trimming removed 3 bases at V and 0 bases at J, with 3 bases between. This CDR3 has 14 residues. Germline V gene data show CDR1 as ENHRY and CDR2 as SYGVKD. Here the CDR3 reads CAISDVSGANVLTF. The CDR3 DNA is TGTGCCATCAGTGACGTCTCTGGGGCCAACGTCCTGACTTTC.

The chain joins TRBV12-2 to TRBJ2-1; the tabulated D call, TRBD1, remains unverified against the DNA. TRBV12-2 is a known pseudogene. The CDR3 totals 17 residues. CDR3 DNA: TGTGCAAGTCGCCCCCAGTGGGCGAGGTCCAGCTACAATGAGCAGTTCTTC. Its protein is CASRPQWARSSYNEQFF.

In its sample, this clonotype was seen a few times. The CDR3 loop reads CSARDSAVSYNEQFF. The CDR3 DNA is TGCAGTGCTAGAGATAGCGCGGTCTCCTACAATGAGCAGTTCTTC. The chain employs TRBV20-1 and TRBJ2-1; D might be TRBD2 (5 bases). The germline V gene encodes CDR1 DFQATT and CDR2 SNEGSKA (reference sequence). Trimming cost V 0 bases and J 0 bases, with 9 bases left between them. The CDR3 totals 15 residues.

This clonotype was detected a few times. CDR3 nucleotides: TGCAGTGCCGGAGAAGGCAATGGGCGTCGAGAGACCCAGTACTTC. Residues: CSAGEGNGRRETQYF. The chain carries TRBV20-1 and TRBJ2-5; the D is unclear. The germline gives CDR1 DFQATT, CDR2 SNEGSKA (reference sequence). V lost 6 bases and J lost 4, with 21 bases in between. This CDR3 comprises 15 residues.

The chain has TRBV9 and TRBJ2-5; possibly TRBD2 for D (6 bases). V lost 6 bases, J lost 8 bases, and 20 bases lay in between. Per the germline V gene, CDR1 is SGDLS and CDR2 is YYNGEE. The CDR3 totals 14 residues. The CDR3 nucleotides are TGTGCCAGCACCCCCGGGAGACTCGAGGAAACCCAGTACTTC. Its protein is CASTPGRLEETQYF. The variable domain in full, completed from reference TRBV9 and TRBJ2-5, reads DSGVTQTPKHLITATGQRVTLRCSPRSGDLSVYWYQQSLDQGLQFLIQYYNGEERAKGNILERFSAQQFPDLHSELNLSSLELGDSALYFCASTPGRLEETQYFGPGTRLLVL.

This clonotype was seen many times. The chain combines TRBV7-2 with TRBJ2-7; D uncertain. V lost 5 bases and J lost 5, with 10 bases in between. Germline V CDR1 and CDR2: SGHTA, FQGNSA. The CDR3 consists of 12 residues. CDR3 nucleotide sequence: TGTGCCAGCAGCCGTGGGGTCAACGAGCAGTACTTC. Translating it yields CASSRGVNEQYF. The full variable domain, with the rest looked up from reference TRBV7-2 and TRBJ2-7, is GAGVSQSPSNKVTEKGKDVELRCDPISGHTALYWYRQSLGQGLEFLIYFQGNSAPDKSGLPSDRFSAERTGGSVSTLTIQRTQQEDSAVYLCASSRGVNEQYFGPGTRLTVT.

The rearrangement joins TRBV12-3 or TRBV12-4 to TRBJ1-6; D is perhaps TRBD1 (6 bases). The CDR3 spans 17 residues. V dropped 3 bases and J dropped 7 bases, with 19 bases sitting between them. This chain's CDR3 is CASSFNSGAVGNSPLHF. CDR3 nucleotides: TGTGCCAGCAGTTTTAATTCGGGGGCCGTTGGGAATTCACCCCTCCACTTT.

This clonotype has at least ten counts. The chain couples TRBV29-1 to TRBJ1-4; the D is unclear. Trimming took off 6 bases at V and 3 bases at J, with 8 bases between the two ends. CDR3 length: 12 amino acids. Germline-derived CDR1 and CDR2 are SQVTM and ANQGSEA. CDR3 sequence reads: CSVSPSNEKLFF. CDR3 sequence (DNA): TGCAGCGTATCACCTTCTAATGAAAAACTGTTTTTT.

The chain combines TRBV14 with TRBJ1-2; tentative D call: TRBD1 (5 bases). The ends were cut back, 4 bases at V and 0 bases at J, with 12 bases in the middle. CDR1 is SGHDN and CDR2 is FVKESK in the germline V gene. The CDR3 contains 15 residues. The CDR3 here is CASSPWGTTNYGYTF. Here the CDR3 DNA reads TGTGCCAGCAGCCCCTGGGGGACCACTAACTATGGCTACACCTTC.

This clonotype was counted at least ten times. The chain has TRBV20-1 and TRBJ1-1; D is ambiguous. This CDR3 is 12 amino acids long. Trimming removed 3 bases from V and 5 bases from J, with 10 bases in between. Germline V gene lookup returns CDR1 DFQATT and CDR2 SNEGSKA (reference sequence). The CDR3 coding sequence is TGCAGTGCTAGCTGGAAAACGACTGAAGCTTTCTTT. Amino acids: CSASWKTTEAFF.

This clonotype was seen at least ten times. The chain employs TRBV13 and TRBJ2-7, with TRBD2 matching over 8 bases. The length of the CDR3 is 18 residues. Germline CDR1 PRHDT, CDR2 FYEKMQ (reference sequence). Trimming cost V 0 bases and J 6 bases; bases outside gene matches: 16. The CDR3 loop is CASSLGSWSSGPRGEQYF. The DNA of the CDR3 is TGTGCCAGCAGCTTAGGCAGTTGGTCTAGCGGGCCCCGGGGCGAGCAGTACTTC.

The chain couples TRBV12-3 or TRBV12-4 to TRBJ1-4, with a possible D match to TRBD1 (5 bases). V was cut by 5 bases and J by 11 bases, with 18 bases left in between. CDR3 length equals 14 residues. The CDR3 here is CASSRPGFKWKLFF. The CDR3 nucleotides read TGTGCCAGCAGTCGGCCAGGGTTTAAGTGGAAACTGTTTTTT.

This CDR3 reads CASRAGTGVYNEQFF. The CDR3 nucleotides are TGTGCCAGCAGGGCCGGGACAGGGGTATACAATGAGCAGTTCTTC. The V call is TRBV6-6, the J call TRBJ2-1; 10 nucleotides align to TRBD1. CDR1 MNHNY and CDR2 SVGAGI come from the germline V gene (reference sequence). The CDR3 spans 15 residues. Unmatched junction bases numbered 6, after V lost 6 bases and J lost 4 bases.

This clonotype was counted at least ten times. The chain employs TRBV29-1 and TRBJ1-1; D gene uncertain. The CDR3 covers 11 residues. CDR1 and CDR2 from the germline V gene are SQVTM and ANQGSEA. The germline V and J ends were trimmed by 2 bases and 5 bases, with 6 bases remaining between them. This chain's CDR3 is CSVESGTEAFF. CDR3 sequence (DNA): TGCAGCGTTGAATCCGGGACTGAAGCTTTCTTT.

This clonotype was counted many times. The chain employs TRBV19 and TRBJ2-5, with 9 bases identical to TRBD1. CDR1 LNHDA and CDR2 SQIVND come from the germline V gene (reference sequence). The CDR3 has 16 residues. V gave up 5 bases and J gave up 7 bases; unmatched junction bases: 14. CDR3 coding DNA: TGTGCCAGTAGTCCACGTTCCGGGACAGGGACCGGGACCCAGTACTTC. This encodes CASSPRSGTGTGTQYF.

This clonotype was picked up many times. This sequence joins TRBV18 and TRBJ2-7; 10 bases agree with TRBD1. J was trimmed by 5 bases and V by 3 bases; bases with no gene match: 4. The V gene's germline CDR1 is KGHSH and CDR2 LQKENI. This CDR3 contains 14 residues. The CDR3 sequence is CASSPMTGGHEQYF. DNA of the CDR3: TGTGCCAGCTCACCCATGACAGGGGGCCACGAGCAGTACTTC.

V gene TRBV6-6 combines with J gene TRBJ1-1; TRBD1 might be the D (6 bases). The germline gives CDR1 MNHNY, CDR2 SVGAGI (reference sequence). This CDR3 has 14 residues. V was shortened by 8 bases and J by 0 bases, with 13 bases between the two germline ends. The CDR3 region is CASGGRDMNTEAFF. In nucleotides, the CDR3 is TGTGCCAGCGGTGGCAGGGACATGAACACTGAAGCTTTCTTT.